Each of the 18 T cell receptor beta chains below was sequenced from the same sample in a study of STAT5B mutations in CD4+ large granular lymphocyte leukemia. Produced via immunoSEQ multiplex PCR; TCRdb's table is partial and in-frame only. In the table there are around 31,000 clones, roughly 70% of which are singletons. The sequenced sample was CD4+ T cells from blood buffy coats. These receptors were obtained from a human donor in good health.

V gene TRBV29-1 combines with J gene TRBJ2-7, with 11 bases lining up with TRBD1. The V segment lost 6 bases and the J segment 5 bases; nucleotides outside the gene matches: 6. From germline, CDR1 is SQVTM and CDR2 ANQGSEA. The length of the CDR3 is 13 residues. The CDR3 coding sequence is TGCAGCGTCCAGGACAGGGGGCGTCACGAGCAGTACTTC. It is translated as CSVQDRGRHEQYF.

This clone was seen more than once but under ten times. The rearrangement uses TRBV7-2 and TRBJ1-5; D uncertain. Between the trimmed V and J ends, which lost 5 bases and 5 bases, there was a span of 10 bases. Germline CDR1 reads SGHTA; CDR2 reads FQGNSA. The CDR3 has 13 amino acids. The CDR3 sequence is CASSPHPDQPQHF. CDR3 nucleotides: TGTGCCAGCAGCCCCCACCCCGATCAGCCCCAGCATTTT.

This clone showed up just a few times. The rearrangement joins TRBV4-1 to TRBJ2-3, with a tentative D call TRBD1 (6 bases). The CDR3 runs 17 residues. CDR1 is MGHRA, CDR2 YSYEKL, per germline. V was cut by 4 bases and J by 4 bases, with 21 bases left in between. The CDR3 sequence: CASSLSDDRRTADTQYF. The CDR3 coding sequence is TGCGCCAGCAGCCTAAGCGACGACAGGCGAACCGCAGATACGCAGTATTTT.

The chain has TRBV19 and TRBJ1-6; D gene ambiguous. This CDR3 spans 12 amino acids. Germline CDR1 and CDR2: LNHDA and SQIVND (reference sequence). V was shortened by 7 bases and J by 4 bases, with 5 bases between the two germline ends. CDR3 nucleotide sequence: TGTGCCAGTAAACGGTATAATTCACCCCTCCACTTT. This gives the protein CASKRYNSPLHF.

J is TRBJ1-3 and V is TRBV27, with TRBD1 as a possible D gene (5 bases). The CDR3 contains 16 residues. Germline loops: CDR1 MNHEY, CDR2 SMNVEV (reference sequence). Trimming took off 5 bases at V and 5 bases at J, with 19 bases between the two ends. The CDR3 here is CASSPGPVRERNTIYF. The DNA of the CDR3 is TGTGCCAGCAGTCCGGGACCGGTTCGGGAACGAAACACCATATATTTT.

V usage is TRBV19 and J usage is TRBJ1-5; perhaps TRBD1 as D (6 bases). From germline, CDR1 is LNHDA and CDR2 SQIVND (reference sequence). The CDR3 totals 12 residues. The V gene lost 7 bases and the J gene lost 6 bases, with 10 bases spanning the gap. The CDR3 loop is CASNLRGQPQHF. Here the CDR3 DNA reads TGTGCCAGTAACCTCAGGGGTCAGCCCCAGCATTTT.

The chain combines TRBV14 with TRBJ2-3, with a possible D match to TRBD2 (7 bases). This CDR3 spans 16 amino acids. V lost 2 bases and J 2 bases, leaving 14 bases between the germline ends. Germline V gene lookup returns CDR1 SGHDN and CDR2 FVKESK. The CDR3 loop reads CASSQRGALNTDTQYF. As DNA, the CDR3 is TGTGCCAGCAGCCAACGGGGGGCCCTCAACACAGATACGCAGTATTTT. The full variable domain, completed using reference TRBV14 and TRBJ2-3, is EAGVTQFPSHSVIEKGQTVTLRCDPISGHDNLYWYRRVMGKEIKFLLHFVKESKQDESGMPNNRFLAERTGGTYSTLKVQPAELEDSGVYFCASSQRGALNTDTQYFGPGTRLTVL.

The chain is built from TRBV29-1 and TRBJ2-3; 7 bases align to TRBD2. CDR3 length: 13 residues. Germline CDR1 reads SQVTM; CDR2 reads ANQGSEA. V lost 3 bases and J lost 4; bases outside the gene matches: 4. CDR3 amino acids: CSVERGSADTQYF. In DNA, the CDR3 is TGCAGCGTTGAGCGGGGGTCGGCAGATACGCAGTATTTT.

This clone was detected once. The chain uses TRBV4-3 and TRBJ1-4, with D unresolved. The V gene's germline CDR1 is LGHNA and CDR2 YSLEER. V was trimmed by 7 bases and J by 5 bases, leaving 17 bases between them. The CDR3 loop spans 15 amino acids. The CDR3 loop reads CASIPAVRLNEKLFF. Written as DNA, the CDR3 is TGCGCCAGCATACCCGCCGTTAGGCTCAATGAAAAACTGTTTTTT.

The J gene is TRBJ1-5, the V gene TRBV7-2, with a tentative D call TRBD1 (6 bases). CDR3 length equals 15 residues. Per germline, CDR1 SGHTA and CDR2 FQGNSA. Trimming pared 5 bases from V and 5 bases from J, leaving 16 bases between. Here the CDR3 reads CASSPRDIGDQPQHF. The CDR3 DNA is TGTGCCAGCAGCCCTCGGGACATCGGGGATCAGCCCCAGCATTTT.

The sample holds a few counts of this clone. This sample includes further DNA sequences coding for the same CDR3. V is TRBV7-9 and J is TRBJ1-4; possible D gene TRBD1, 6 bases. The CDR3 runs to 13 residues. V shed 6 bases and J shed 7 bases, with 12 bases lying between them. Germline CDR1 and CDR2: SEHNR and FQNEAQ (reference sequence). This chain's CDR3 is CASSYREGEKLFF. The CDR3 region has the DNA TGTGCCAGCAGTTACAGGGAAGGTGAAAAACTGTTTTTT.

CDR3 protein: CASSPRGETQYF. The CDR3 coding sequence is TGTGCCAGCTCACCCCGGGGGGAGACCCAGTACTTC. V and J are TRBV18 and TRBJ2-5; tentative D call: TRBD2 (6 bases). Trimming pared 3 bases from V and 5 bases from J, leaving 7 bases between. Germline assignment: CDR1 KGHSH and CDR2 LQKENI. The CDR3 is 12 amino acids.

The chain has TRBV7-2 and TRBJ1-3; no clear D gene. CDR1 is SGHTA and CDR2 is FQGNSA in the germline V gene. Deletions cut 1 base from V and 0 bases from J, with 10 bases between. This CDR3 has 16 residues. The CDR3 loop reads CASSLVAPSSGNTIYF. CDR3 DNA sequence: TGTGCCAGCAGCTTAGTAGCTCCAAGCTCTGGAAACACCATATATTTT.

This chain connects TRBV7-2 to TRBJ1-2; 8 bases are shared with TRBD1. Germline V gene data show CDR1 as SGHTA and CDR2 as FQGNSA. Trimming took 5 bases from V and 5 from J; bases not matched to a gene: 7. This CDR3 has 14 residues. The DNA of the CDR3 is TGTGCCAGCAGCCTTGACAGGGGCTTGTATGGCTACACCTTC. Translating it yields CASSLDRGLYGYTF.

The J gene is TRBJ2-7, the V gene TRBV5-4, with 8 bases lining up with TRBD2. The CDR3 sequence is 13 residues long. The ends lost 2 bases at V and 3 bases at J; junction bases unmatched: 1. Germline CDR1 is SGHNT and CDR2 is YYREEE (reference sequence). In DNA form, the CDR3 reads TGTGCCAGCAGCTTCGGGGGGGTCTACGAGCAGTACTTC. Protein product: CASSFGGVYEQYF.

This clone was recorded a few times. This sequence joins TRBV28 and TRBJ1-2; the D is unclear. Germline V gives CDR1 MDHEN, CDR2 SYDVKM. V was cut by 10 bases and J by 5 bases, with 11 bases left in between. This CDR3 is 11 amino acids long. The CDR3 loop reads CATFTPYGYTF. CDR3 sequence (DNA): TGTGCCACCTTTACCCCATATGGCTACACCTTC.

This clone was seen a few times. J is TRBJ1-1 and V is TRBV19, with D unclear. Per the germline V gene, CDR1 is LNHDA and CDR2 is SQIVND (reference sequence). The length of the CDR3 is 12 residues. V was pared by 3 bases and J by 1 base, with 3 bases between. The CDR3 loop is CASSIGNTEAFF. CDR3 DNA sequence: TGTGCCAGTAGTATCGGGAACACTGAAGCTTTCTTT.

The rearrangement uses TRBV18 and TRBJ2-5, with D uncertain. Germline values: CDR1 KGHSH, CDR2 LQKENI. The V gene lost 1 base and the J gene lost 5 bases, with 14 bases spanning the gap. The length of the CDR3 is 15 residues. In DNA form, the CDR3 reads TGTGCCAGCTCACCACTATCCGGAGTGGGGGAGACCCAGTACTTC. Protein: CASSPLSGVGETQYF.